Described below is a single T cell receptor beta chain sequence and its context. The antigen remains unidentified. Before the COVID-19 pandemic, during about 2010-2018, CD4+ T cells were taken from unexposed donors. Isolation of CD4+ T cells took place after about 9 days in culture. Unexposed-donor CD4+ T cells were probed with SARS-CoV-2 S/N and four cold-coronavirus spikes, cells permitting. The data were taken from a study of CD4 T cells in relation to SARS-CoV-2 and coronaviruses. The method was immunoSEQ multiplex PCR; TCRdb's version includes in-frame clones alone and lacks a portion of them. The sample contains over 15,000 clones, roughly 77% of which appear only once. Whole-study results and caveats: Each donor contributed either pre-pandemic or post-infection samples, not both. Crossreactivity was assessed only for spike protein, not other viral proteins.

This CDR3 is built from 17 residues. Germline-derived CDR1 and CDR2 are SGHRS and YFSETQ. The ends lost 4 bases at V and 4 bases at J; junction bases unmatched: 15. The sequenced sample was CD4+ T cells from PBMCs, cultured in vitro. This receptor was obtained from a human donor in good health. The V and J genes are TRBV5-1 and TRBJ1-1; 8 nucleotides agree with TRBD1. The CDR3 DNA is TGCGCCAGCAGCACCCCATACCCGACAGGGGTGGGCACTGAAGCTTTCTTT. This encodes CASSTPYPTGVGTEAFF.